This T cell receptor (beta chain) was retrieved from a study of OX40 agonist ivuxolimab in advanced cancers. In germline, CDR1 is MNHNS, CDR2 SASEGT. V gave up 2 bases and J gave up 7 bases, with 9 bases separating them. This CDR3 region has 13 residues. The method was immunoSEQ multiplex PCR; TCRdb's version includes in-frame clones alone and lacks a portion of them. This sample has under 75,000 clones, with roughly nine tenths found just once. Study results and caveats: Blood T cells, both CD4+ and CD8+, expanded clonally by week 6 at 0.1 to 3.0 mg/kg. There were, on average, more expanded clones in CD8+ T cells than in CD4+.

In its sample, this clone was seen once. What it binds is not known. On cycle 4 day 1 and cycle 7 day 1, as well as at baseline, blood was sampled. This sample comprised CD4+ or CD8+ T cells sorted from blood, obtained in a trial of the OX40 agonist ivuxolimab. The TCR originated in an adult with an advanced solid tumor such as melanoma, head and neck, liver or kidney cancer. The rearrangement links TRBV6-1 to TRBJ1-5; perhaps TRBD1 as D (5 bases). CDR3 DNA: TGTGCCAGCAGTGAAACGAGGGGCCAGCCCCAGCATTTT. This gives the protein CASSETRGQPQHF.